The present TCR beta chain was sequenced within a study of beta chain features in type 1 diabetes. Expressed TCRB transcripts were sequenced because the entire RNA isolate underwent reverse transcription. The protocol was immunoSEQ multiplex PCR, while the TCRdb copy is restricted to in-frame clones and leaves out a portion. The table includes roughly 500,000 clones, about an eighth detected once. Per the germline V gene, CDR1 is LNHDA and CDR2 is SQIVND (reference sequence). The CDR3 contains 14 residues. With 1 base removed from V and 0 bases from J, the gap between germline ends came to 7 bases. The rearrangement joins TRBV19 to TRBJ2-7; no reliable D call. This receptor was obtained from a woman between 18 and 29 years old in good health. The specimen sequenced was naive CD4+ T cells from blood. This CDR3 reads CASSIVGFSYEQYV. In DNA form, the CDR3 reads TGTGCCAGTAGTATAGTAGGGTTCTCCTACGAGCAGTACGTC.